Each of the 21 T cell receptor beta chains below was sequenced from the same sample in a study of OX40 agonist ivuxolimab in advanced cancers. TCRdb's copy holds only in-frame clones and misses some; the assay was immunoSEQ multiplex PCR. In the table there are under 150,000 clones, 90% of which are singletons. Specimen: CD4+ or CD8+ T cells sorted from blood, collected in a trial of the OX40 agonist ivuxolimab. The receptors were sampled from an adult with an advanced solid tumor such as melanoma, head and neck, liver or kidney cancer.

The CDR3 DNA reads as TGCGCCAGCAGCCCCGGGACTAGCGGGGTGACCTACAATGAGCAGTTCTTC. It is translated as CASSPGTSGVTYNEQFF. The gene calls are TRBV5-1 and TRBJ2-1; 13 bases line up with TRBD2. Per the germline V gene, CDR1 is SGHRS and CDR2 is YFSETQ. The J segment lost 2 bases and the V segment lost 4 bases, leaving 6 bases of the junction unmatched. The CDR3 loop spans 17 amino acids.

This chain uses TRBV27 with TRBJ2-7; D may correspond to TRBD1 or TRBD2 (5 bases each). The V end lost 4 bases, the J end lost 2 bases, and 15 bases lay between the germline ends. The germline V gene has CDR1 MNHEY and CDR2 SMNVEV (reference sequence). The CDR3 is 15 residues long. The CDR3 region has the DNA TGTGCCAGCAGTTCCGGGGACGGGGCGGCCTACGAGCAGTACTTC. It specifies CASSSGDGAAYEQYF.

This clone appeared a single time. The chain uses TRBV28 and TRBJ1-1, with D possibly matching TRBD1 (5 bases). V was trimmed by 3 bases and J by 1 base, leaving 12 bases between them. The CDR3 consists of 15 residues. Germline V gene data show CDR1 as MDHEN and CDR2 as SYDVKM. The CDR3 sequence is CASSLVTGGNTEAFF. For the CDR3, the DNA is TGTGCCAGCAGTTTGGTGACTGGGGGGAACACTGAAGCTTTCTTT.

In nucleotides, the CDR3 is TGTGCCAGCAGTTTAGGATTTGCAACTAATGAAAAACTGTTTTTT. It codes for CASSLGFATNEKLFF. V usage is TRBV28 and J usage is TRBJ1-4; no firm D call. The CDR3 contains 15 residues. CDR1 and CDR2 from the germline V gene are MDHEN and SYDVKM. Trimming took 2 bases from V and 0 from J, leaving 7 bases between them.

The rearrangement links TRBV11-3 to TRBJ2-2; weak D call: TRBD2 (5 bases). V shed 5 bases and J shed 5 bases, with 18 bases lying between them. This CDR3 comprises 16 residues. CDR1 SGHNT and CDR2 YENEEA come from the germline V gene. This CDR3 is CASSPLAPGLTGELFF. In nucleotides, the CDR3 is TGTGCCAGCAGCCCTCTAGCCCCTGGGCTAACCGGGGAGCTGTTTTTT.

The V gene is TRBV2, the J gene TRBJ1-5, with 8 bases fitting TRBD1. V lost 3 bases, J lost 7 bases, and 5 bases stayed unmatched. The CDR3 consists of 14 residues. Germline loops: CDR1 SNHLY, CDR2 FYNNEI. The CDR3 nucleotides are TGTGCCAGCAGTGAGACAGGGGCCAGGCAGCCCCAGCATTTT. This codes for CASSETGARQPQHF.

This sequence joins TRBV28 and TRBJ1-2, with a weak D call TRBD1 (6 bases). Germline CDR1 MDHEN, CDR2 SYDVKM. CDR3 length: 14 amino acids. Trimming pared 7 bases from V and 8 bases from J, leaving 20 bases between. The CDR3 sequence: CASNPNWGAGGYTF. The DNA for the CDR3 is TGTGCCAGCAACCCAAACTGGGGGGCCGGAGGCTACACCTTC.

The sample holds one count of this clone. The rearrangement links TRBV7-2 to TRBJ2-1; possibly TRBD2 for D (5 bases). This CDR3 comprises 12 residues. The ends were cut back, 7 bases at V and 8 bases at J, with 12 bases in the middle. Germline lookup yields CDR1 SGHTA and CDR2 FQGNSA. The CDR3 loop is CASTTTGDEQFF. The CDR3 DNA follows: TGTGCCAGCACAACCACCGGGGATGAGCAGTTCTTC.

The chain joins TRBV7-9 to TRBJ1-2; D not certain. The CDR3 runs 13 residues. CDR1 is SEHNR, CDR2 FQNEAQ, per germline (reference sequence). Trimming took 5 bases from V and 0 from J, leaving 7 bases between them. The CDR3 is CASSPAANYGYTF. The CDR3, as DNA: TGTGCCAGCAGCCCCGCAGCTAACTATGGCTACACCTTC.

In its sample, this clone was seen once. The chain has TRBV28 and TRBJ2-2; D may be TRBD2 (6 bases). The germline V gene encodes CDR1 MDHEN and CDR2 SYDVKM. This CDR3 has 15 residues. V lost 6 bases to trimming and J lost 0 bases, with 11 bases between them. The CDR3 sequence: CASSRAGANTGELFF. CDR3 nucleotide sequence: TGTGCCAGCAGCCGAGCGGGCGCGAACACCGGGGAGCTGTTTTTT.

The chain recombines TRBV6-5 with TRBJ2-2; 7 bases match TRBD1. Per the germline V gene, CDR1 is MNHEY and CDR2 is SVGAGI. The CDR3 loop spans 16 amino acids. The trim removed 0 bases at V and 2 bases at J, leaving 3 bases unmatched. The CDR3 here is CASSYSPGGNTGELFF. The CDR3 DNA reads TGTGCCAGCAGTTACTCCCCAGGGGGAAACACCGGGGAGCTGTTTTTT.

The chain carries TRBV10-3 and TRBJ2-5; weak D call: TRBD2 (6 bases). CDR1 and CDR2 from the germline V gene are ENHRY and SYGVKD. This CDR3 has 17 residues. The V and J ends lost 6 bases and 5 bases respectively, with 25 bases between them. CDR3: CAISAGSSGGIGETQYF. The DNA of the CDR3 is TGTGCCATCAGCGCAGGTTCTAGTGGGGGGATCGGGGAGACCCAGTACTTC.

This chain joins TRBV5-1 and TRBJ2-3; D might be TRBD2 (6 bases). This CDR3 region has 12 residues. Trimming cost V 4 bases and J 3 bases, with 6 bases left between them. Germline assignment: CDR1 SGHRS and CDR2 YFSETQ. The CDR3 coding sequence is TGCGCCAGCAGCCGGGAGACAGATACGCAGTATTTT. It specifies CASSRETDTQYF.

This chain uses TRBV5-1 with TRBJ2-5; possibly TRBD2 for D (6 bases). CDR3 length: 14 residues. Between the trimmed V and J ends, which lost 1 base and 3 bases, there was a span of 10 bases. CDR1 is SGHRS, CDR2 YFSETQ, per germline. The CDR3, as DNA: TGCGCCAGCAGCTTGCGCGGGGAGGAAGAGACCCAGTACTTC. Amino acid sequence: CASSLRGEEETQYF. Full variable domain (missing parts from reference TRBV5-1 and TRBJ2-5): KAGVTQTPRYLIKTRGQQVTLSCSPISGHRSVSWYQQTPGQGLQFLFEYFSETQRNKGNFPGRFSGRQFSNSRSEMNVSTLELGDSALYLCASSLRGEEETQYFGPGTRLLVL.

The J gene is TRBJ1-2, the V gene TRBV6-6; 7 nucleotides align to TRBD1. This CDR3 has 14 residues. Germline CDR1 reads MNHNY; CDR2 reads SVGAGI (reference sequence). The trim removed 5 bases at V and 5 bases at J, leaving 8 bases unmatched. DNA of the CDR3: TGTGCCAGCAGTCCCGGGACAGCTATTTATGGCTACACCTTC. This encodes CASSPGTAIYGYTF.

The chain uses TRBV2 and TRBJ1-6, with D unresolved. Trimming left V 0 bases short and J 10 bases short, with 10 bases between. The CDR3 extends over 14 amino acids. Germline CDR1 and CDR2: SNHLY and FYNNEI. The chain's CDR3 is CASSEARRESPLHF. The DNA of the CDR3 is TGTGCCAGCAGTGAAGCGCGAAGGGAGTCACCCCTCCACTTT.

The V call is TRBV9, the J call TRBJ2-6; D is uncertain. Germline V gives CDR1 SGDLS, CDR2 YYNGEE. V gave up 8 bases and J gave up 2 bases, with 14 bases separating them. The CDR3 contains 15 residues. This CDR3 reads CASGPSDPGANVLTF. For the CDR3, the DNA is TGTGCCAGTGGGCCGTCTGACCCTGGGGCCAACGTCCTGACTTTC. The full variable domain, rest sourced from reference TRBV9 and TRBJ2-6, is DSGVTQTPKHLITATGQRVTLRCSPRSGDLSVYWYQQSLDQGLQFLIQYYNGEERAKGNILERFSAQQFPDLHSELNLSSLELGDSALYFCASGPSDPGANVLTFGAGSRLTVL.

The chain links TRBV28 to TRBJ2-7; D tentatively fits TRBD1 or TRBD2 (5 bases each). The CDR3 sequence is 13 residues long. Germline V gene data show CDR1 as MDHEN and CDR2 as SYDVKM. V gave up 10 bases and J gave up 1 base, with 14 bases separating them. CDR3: CATSPGASYEQYF. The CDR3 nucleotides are TGTGCCACCAGCCCCGGGGCGTCCTACGAGCAGTACTTC.

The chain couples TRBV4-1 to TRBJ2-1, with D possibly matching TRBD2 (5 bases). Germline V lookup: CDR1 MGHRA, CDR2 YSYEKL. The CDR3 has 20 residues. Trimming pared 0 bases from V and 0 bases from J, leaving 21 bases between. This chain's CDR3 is CASSQDPSLAPTSSYNEQFF. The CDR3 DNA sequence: TGCGCCAGCAGCCAAGATCCTAGTCTCGCGCCTACTAGCTCCTACAATGAGCAGTTCTTC.

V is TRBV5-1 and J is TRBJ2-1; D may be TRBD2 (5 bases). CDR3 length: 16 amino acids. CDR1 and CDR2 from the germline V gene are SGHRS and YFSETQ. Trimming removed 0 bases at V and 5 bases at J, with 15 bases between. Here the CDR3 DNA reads TGCGCCAGCAGCTTGGGCGGTAGCGCATCAAACAATGAGCAGTTCTTC. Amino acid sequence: CASSLGGSASNNEQFF.

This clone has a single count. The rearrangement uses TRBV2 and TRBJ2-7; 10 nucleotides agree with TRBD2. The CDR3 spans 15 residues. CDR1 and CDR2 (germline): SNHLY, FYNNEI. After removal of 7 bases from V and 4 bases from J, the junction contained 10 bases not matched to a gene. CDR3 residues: CASKRLAGVMYEQYF. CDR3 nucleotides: TGTGCCAGCAAGAGGCTAGCGGGAGTAATGTACGAGCAGTACTTC.